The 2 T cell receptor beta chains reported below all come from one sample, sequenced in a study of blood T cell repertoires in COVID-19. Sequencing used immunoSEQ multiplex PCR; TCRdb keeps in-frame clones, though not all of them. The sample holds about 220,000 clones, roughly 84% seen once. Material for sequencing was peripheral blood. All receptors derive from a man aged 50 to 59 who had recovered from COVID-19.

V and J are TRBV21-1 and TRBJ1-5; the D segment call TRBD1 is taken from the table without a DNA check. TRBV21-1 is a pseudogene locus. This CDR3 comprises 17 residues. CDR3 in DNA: TGTGCCAGCAGCAAAGAGGGGAGGACAGGAAGCGATCAGCCCCAGCATTTT. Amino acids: CASSKEGRTGSDQPQHF.

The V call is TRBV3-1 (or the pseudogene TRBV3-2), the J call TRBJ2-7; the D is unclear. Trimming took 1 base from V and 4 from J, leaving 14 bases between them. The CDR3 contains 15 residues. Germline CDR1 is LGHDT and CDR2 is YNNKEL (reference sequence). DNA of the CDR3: TGTGCCAGCAGCCAAGGGCTAGACCAGAAATACGAGCAGTACTTC. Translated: CASSQGLDQKYEQYF.